This TCR beta chain was observed in a study of patients and donors after allogeneic stem cell transplantation. This clonotype came up a few times. Germline CDR1 reads SGHRS; CDR2 reads YFSETQ. V lost 4 bases, J lost 0 bases, and 14 bases lay in between. The CDR3 length is 16 residues. One entry per CDR3 protein results from TCRdb running MiXCR on the RT-PCR reads. The data show over 200,000 distinct CDR3 sequences, 38% seen once. The chain couples TRBV5-1 to TRBJ2-4; D is possibly TRBD1 (6 bases). The source of this sequence is a human donor who was either an allogeneic HSCT recipient or a stem cell or donor lymphocyte infusion donor (not recorded which). It is not recorded whose cells these are; they may come from a transplant donor. Sequencing was performed on blood, either unsorted or a sorted T cell fraction (not recorded which). The CDR3 here is CASSPGQRLAKNIQYF. The CDR3 DNA reads TGCGCCAGCAGCCCCGGACAGAGACTAGCCAAAAACATTCAGTACTTC.